The 19 T cell receptor beta chains below come from one sample, sequenced in a study of human T cells and chemical hapten exposure. Time point in this sample: pre-sensitization, week 0. Described treatment: therapeutic diphenylcyclopropenone sensitization with weekly scalp DPC. MiXCR was run by TCRdb on the RACE reads, yielding one entry per CDR3 protein. The sample includes 270,000 or so distinct CDR3 sequences, roughly 8% of them seen just once. The sequenced sample was whole blood, obtained in connection with sensitization to the hapten diphenylcyclopropenone (DPC). The receptors shown here come from a man younger than 35 with alopecia areata. Some clones in this sample may be carry-over from other donors' samples.

The chain links TRBV6-5 to TRBJ2-1; a weak D match, TRBD2 (6 bases). The CDR3 covers 17 residues. Germline V CDR1 and CDR2: MNHEY, SVGAGI. Between the trimmed V and J ends, which lost 2 bases and 1 base, there was a span of 15 bases. DNA for the CDR3: TGTGCCAGCAGTTACCTGGTCGGGGAGGAATCCTACAATGAGCAGTTCTTC. Its protein is CASSYLVGEESYNEQFF.

This clonotype was found many times. The chain is built from TRBV4-3 and TRBJ2-7; 7 nucleotides match TRBD2. CDR3 length: 17 residues. Losses at the gene ends were 0 bases for V and 1 base for J; bases not matched to a gene: 9. Germline lookup yields CDR1 LGHNA and CDR2 YSLEER. CDR3 bases: TGCGCCAGCAGCCAAGAGATTGACGGGGGGAGGTCCTACGAGCAGTACTTC. It is translated as CASSQEIDGGRSYEQYF.

This clonotype showed up just a few times. The rearrangement joins TRBV29-1 to TRBJ1-2, with D maybe TRBD1 (5 bases). V lost 5 bases and J lost 6, with 10 bases in between. The CDR3 is 11 amino acids. Germline CDR1 reads SQVTM; CDR2 reads ANQGSEA. The CDR3 coding sequence is TGCAGCGTTTGGGGCACAGATGGCTACACCTTC. Its protein is CSVWGTDGYTF.

The genes are TRBV7-2 and TRBJ1-5; 8 bases align to TRBD1. Germline CDR1 reads SGHTA; CDR2 reads FQGNSA. V was pared by 3 bases and J by 0 bases, with 7 bases of the junction left unmatched. The CDR3 covers 17 residues. Here the CDR3 reads CASSFGRTGISNQPQHF. CDR3 DNA: TGTGCCAGCAGCTTCGGAAGGACAGGGATTAGCAATCAGCCCCAGCATTTT.

The gene calls are TRBV2 and TRBJ1-2; D may be TRBD1 (5 bases). This CDR3 region has 16 residues. Germline V lookup: CDR1 SNHLY, CDR2 FYNNEI. Trimming took off 3 bases at V and 7 bases at J, with 21 bases between the two ends. In nucleotides, the CDR3 is TGTGCCAGCAGTGATTCTAGCCATTGGGGCGTAAGTGGCTACACCTTC. This translates into CASSDSSHWGVSGYTF.

This clonotype has a count of ten or more. The chain combines TRBV5-1 with TRBJ2-5; D is unresolved. The CDR3 is 12 residues long. Trimming left V 4 bases short and J 1 base short, with 5 bases between. Germline lookup yields CDR1 SGHRS and CDR2 YFSETQ. The CDR3 loop is CASSKGQETQYF. In DNA form, the CDR3 reads TGCGCCAGCAGCAAGGGCCAAGAGACCCAGTACTTC.

The chain links TRBV20-1 to TRBJ2-7, with 11 bases that match TRBD2. Germline CDR1 is DFQATT and CDR2 is SNEGSKA (reference sequence). The CDR3 is made up of 16 amino acids. Germline trimming cut 5 bases from V and 0 bases from J; bases unmatched to any gene: 9. CDR3 loop: CSASPGLADSSYEQYF. In nucleotides, the CDR3 is TGCAGTGCTTCTCCGGGACTAGCGGACTCCTCCTACGAGCAGTACTTC.

This clonotype was found a few times. The chain carries TRBV4-2 and TRBJ2-7; TRBD2 might be the D (5 bases). CDR1 LGHNA and CDR2 YNFKEQ come from the germline V gene. V lost 5 bases, J lost 5 bases, and 13 bases lay in between. The CDR3 contains 13 residues. CDR3 DNA sequence: TGTGCCAGCAGCGCGGGCCTTGGCGACGAGCAGTACTTC. Amino acids: CASSAGLGDEQYF.

V and J are TRBV5-5 and TRBJ2-7; TRBD1 is a possible D gene (6 bases). The CDR3 is 15 amino acids. V lost 4 bases to trimming and J lost 3 bases, with 17 bases between them. The germline CDR1 and CDR2 sequences are SGHKS and YYEKEE (reference sequence). The CDR3 DNA reads as TGTGCCAGCAGCGGAGAGGGACACGCGAGCTACGAGCAGTACGTC. Its translation: CASSGEGHASYEQYV.

V and J are TRBV20-1 and TRBJ2-1; 7 nucleotides match TRBD2. V trimming: 0 bases; J trimming: 4 bases; junction bases outside the gene matches: 6. The germline CDR1 and CDR2 sequences are DFQATT and SNEGSKA (reference sequence). The CDR3 contains 15 residues. The CDR3 spells CSARDPGTKYNEQFF. CDR3 nucleotide sequence: TGCAGTGCTAGAGATCCCGGGACTAAATACAATGAGCAGTTCTTC.

The rearrangement uses TRBV24-1 and TRBJ2-7; possible D gene TRBD1, 6 bases. V gave up 9 bases and J gave up 2 bases, with 16 bases separating them. This CDR3 is 14 amino acids long. CDR1 is KGHDR, CDR2 SFDVKD, per germline. CDR3 sequence reads: CATVAGTRPYEQYF. The CDR3 DNA sequence: TGTGCCACCGTGGCCGGGACAAGACCCTACGAGCAGTACTTC.

The chain couples TRBV9 to TRBJ1-2; D not certain. The CDR3 consists of 13 residues. Germline V gene sequence: CDR1 SGDLS, CDR2 YYNGEE. Trimming removed 4 bases at V and 3 bases at J, with 10 bases between. The CDR3 DNA reads TGTGCCAGCAGCCCTGCCAGCGACTATGGCTACACCTTC. Amino acids: CASSPASDYGYTF. Full variable domain (outside the CDR3, taken from reference TRBV9 and TRBJ1-2): DSGVTQTPKHLITATGQRVTLRCSPRSGDLSVYWYQQSLDQGLQFLIQYYNGEERAKGNILERFSAQQFPDLHSELNLSSLELGDSALYFCASSPASDYGYTFGSGTRLTVV.

This clonotype has a count of ten or more. The chain links TRBV2 to TRBJ1-3; D gene ambiguous. CDR1 and CDR2 from the germline V gene are SNHLY and FYNNEI. The CDR3 is made up of 15 amino acids. Trimming cost V 11 bases and J 3 bases, with 20 bases left between them. CDR3 DNA sequence: TGTGCCCGACTACACGAGGGCGCCGGTGGAAACACCATATATTTT. It codes for CARLHEGAGGNTIYF.

This clonotype was found a few times. The V gene is TRBV29-1, the J gene TRBJ2-5; D perhaps matches TRBD1 (5 bases). The length of the CDR3 is 12 residues. Between the trimmed V and J ends, which lost 4 bases and 1 base, there was a span of 7 bases. Germline assignment: CDR1 SQVTM and CDR2 ANQGSEA. CDR3 nucleotide sequence: TGCAGCGTTGGACAGCCCCAAGAGACCCAGTACTTC. This codes for CSVGQPQETQYF.

This chain links TRBV4-3 with TRBJ1-6; 7 bases match TRBD1. Germline CDR1 reads LGHNA; CDR2 reads YSLEER. The trim removed 4 bases at V and 10 bases at J, leaving 10 bases unmatched. The CDR3 spans 15 residues. The CDR3 DNA sequence: TGCGCCAGCAGCCTATCTGACAGGGAGGGGTCACCCCTCCACTTT. Translating gives CASSLSDREGSPLHF.

This clonotype came up many times. The chain links TRBV12-3 or TRBV12-4 to TRBJ1-4; 9 bases are shared with TRBD1. This CDR3 spans 14 amino acids. The junction had 7 bases not matched to a gene; V was cut back by 7 bases and J by 7 bases. CDR3 in DNA: TGTGCCAGCAAACGGACAGGGGCAGCTGAAAAACTGTTTTTT. Translating it yields CASKRTGAAEKLFF.

The rearrangement joins TRBV10-3 to TRBJ1-2; no clear D. The length of the CDR3 is 16 residues. V was cut by 3 bases and J by 1 base, with 15 bases left in between. The V gene's germline CDR1 is ENHRY and CDR2 SYGVKD. CDR3 residues: CAISELDVTLNYGYTF. The CDR3 DNA reads as TGTGCCATCAGTGAATTGGACGTAACCCTTAACTATGGCTACACCTTC.

This chain joins TRBV20-1 and TRBJ2-5; TRBD1 is a possible D gene (6 bases). Germline V gene sequence: CDR1 DFQATT, CDR2 SNEGSKA (reference sequence). Trimming left V 2 bases short and J 0 bases short, with 13 bases between. This CDR3 spans 15 amino acids. CDR3 nucleotide sequence: TGCAGTGCTAGACCAGGGGTGGGTAACCAAGAGACCCAGTACTTC. It yields the protein CSARPGVGNQETQYF.

The gene calls are TRBV10-2 and TRBJ1-2; 9 nucleotides line up with TRBD1. Per germline, CDR1 WSHSY and CDR2 SAAADI. The J segment lost 7 bases and the V segment lost 0 bases, leaving 9 bases of the junction unmatched. The CDR3 totals 16 residues. CDR3 DNA sequence: TGCGCCAGCAGTGAGTCTTGGGGGACAGGGACTTCTGGCTACACCTTC. It is translated as CASSESWGTGTSGYTF.